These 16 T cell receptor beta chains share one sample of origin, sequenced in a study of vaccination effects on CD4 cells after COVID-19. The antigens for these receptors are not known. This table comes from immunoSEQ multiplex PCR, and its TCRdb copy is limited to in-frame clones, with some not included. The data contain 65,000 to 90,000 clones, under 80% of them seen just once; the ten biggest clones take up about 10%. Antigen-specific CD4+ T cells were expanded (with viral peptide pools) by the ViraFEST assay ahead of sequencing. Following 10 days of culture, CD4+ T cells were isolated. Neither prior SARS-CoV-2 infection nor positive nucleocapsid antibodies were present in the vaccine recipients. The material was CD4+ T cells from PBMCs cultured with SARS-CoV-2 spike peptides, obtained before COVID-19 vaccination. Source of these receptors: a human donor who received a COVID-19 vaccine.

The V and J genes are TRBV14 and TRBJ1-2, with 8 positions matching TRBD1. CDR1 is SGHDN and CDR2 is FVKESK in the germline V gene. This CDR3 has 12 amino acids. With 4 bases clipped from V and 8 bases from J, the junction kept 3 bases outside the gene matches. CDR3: CASSLTGDGYTF. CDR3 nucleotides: TGTGCCAGCAGCCTGACAGGGGACGGCTACACCTTC.

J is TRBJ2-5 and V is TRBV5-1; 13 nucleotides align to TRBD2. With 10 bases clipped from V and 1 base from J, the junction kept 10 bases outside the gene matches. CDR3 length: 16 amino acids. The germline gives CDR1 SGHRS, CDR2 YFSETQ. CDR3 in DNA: TGCGCCGTCAAAAGAGGACTAGCGGGGGTCCAAGAGACCCAGTACTTC. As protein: CAVKRGLAGVQETQYF.

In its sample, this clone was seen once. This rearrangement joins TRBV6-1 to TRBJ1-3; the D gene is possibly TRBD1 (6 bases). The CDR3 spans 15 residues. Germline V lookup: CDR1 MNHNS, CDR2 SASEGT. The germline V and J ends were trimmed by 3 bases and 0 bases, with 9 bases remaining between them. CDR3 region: CASSDRGASGNTIYF. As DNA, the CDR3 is TGTGCCAGCAGTGATCGGGGGGCCTCTGGAAACACCATATATTTT.

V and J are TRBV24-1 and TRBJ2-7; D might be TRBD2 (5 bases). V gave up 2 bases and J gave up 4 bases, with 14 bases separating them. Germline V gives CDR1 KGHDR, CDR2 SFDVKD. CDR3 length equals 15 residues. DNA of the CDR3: TGTGCCACCAGTGATTCAAAATCGGGGTCGTACGAGCAGTACGTC. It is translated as CATSDSKSGSYEQYV.

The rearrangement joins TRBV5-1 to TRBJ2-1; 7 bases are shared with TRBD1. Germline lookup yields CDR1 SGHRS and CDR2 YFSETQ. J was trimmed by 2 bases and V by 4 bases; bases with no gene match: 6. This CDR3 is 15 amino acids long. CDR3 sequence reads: CASSPDRDAYNEQFF. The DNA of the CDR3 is TGCGCCAGCAGCCCCGACAGGGATGCCTACAATGAGCAGTTCTTC.

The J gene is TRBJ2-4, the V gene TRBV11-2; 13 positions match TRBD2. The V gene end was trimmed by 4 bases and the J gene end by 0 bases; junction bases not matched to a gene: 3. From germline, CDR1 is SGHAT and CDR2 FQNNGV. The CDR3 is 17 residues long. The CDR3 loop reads CASSYTSGGVAKNIQYF. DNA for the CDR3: TGTGCCAGCAGCTATACTAGCGGGGGGGTAGCCAAAAACATTCAGTACTTC.

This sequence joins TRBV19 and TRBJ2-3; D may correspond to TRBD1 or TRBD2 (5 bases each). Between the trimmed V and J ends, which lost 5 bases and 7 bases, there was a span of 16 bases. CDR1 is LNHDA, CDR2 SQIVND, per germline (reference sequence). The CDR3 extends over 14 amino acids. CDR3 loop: CASSVGAEGNTQYF. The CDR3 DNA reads TGTGCCAGTAGTGTAGGTGCCGAGGGGAATACGCAGTATTTT.

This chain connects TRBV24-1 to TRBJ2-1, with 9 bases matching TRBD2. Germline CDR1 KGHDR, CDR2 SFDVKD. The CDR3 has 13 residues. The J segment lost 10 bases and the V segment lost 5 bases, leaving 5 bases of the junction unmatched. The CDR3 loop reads CATSGTSVGEQFF. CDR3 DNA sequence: TGTGCCACCAGTGGGACTAGCGTAGGAGAGCAGTTCTTC.

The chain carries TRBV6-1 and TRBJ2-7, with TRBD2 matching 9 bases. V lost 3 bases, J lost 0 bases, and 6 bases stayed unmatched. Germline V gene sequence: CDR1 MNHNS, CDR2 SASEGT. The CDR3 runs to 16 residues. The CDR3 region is CASSDRRLAVSYEQYV. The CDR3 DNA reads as TGTGCCAGCAGTGATAGAAGACTAGCGGTCTCCTACGAGCAGTACGTC.

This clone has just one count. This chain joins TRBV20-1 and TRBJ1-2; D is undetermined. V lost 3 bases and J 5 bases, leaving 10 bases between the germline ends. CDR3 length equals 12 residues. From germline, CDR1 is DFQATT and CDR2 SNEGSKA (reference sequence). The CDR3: CSASGGSYGYTF. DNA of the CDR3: TGCAGTGCTAGTGGCGGGTCATATGGCTACACCTTC.

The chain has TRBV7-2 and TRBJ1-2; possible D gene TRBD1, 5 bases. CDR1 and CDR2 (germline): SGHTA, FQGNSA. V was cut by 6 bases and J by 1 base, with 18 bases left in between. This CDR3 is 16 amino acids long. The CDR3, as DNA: TGTGCCAGCAGGATATCGGGGGGTACCGATAACTATGGCTACACCTTC. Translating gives CASRISGGTDNYGYTF.

CDR3 sequence reads: CASGWFPVTGGGNYGYTF. The CDR3 nucleotides are TGTGCTAGTGGTTGGTTTCCAGTAACAGGGGGGGGAAACTATGGCTACACCTTC. The rearrangement uses TRBV12-5 and TRBJ1-2; TRBD1 matches at 8 bases. The CDR3 extends over 18 amino acids. The ends lost 4 bases at V and 2 bases at J; junction bases unmatched: 15. In germline, CDR1 is LGHNT, CDR2 FRNRAP.

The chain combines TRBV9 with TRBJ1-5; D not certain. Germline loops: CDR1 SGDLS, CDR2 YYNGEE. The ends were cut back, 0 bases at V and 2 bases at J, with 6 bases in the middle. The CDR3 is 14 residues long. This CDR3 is CASSVGVGNQPQHF. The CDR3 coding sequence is TGTGCCAGCAGCGTAGGGGTAGGCAATCAGCCCCAGCATTTT.

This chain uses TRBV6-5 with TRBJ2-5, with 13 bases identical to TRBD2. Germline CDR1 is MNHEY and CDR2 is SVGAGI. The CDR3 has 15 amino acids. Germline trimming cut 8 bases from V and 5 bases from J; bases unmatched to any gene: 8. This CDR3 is CASVRLAGGFETQYF. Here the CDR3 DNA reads TGTGCCAGCGTCCGACTAGCGGGAGGATTCGAGACCCAGTACTTC.

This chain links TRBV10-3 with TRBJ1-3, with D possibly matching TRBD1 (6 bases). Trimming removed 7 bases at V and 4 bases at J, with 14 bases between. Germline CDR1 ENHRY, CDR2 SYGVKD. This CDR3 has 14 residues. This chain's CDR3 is CAIKGGARGNTIYF. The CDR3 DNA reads TGTGCCATCAAGGGGGGGGCGCGGGGAAACACCATATATTTT.

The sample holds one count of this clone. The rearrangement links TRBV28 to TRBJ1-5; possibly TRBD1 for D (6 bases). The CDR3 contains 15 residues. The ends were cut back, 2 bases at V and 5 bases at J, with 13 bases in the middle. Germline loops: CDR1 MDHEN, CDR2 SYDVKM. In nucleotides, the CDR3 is TGTGCCAGCAGTTTAACAACAGGGAGGCATCAGCCCCAGCATTTT. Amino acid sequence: CASSLTTGRHQPQHF.